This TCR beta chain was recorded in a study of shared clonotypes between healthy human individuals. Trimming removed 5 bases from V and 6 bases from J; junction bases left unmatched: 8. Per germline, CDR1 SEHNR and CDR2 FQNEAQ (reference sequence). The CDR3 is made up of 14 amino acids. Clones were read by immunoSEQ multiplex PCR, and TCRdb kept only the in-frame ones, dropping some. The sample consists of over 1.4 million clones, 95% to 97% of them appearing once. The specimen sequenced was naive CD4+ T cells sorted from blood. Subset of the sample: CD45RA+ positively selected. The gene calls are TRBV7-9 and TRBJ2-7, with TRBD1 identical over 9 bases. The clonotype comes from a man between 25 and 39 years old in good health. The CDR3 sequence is CASSRGDRVSEQYF. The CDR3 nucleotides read TGTGCCAGCAGCCGCGGGGACAGGGTGTCCGAGCAGTACTTC.